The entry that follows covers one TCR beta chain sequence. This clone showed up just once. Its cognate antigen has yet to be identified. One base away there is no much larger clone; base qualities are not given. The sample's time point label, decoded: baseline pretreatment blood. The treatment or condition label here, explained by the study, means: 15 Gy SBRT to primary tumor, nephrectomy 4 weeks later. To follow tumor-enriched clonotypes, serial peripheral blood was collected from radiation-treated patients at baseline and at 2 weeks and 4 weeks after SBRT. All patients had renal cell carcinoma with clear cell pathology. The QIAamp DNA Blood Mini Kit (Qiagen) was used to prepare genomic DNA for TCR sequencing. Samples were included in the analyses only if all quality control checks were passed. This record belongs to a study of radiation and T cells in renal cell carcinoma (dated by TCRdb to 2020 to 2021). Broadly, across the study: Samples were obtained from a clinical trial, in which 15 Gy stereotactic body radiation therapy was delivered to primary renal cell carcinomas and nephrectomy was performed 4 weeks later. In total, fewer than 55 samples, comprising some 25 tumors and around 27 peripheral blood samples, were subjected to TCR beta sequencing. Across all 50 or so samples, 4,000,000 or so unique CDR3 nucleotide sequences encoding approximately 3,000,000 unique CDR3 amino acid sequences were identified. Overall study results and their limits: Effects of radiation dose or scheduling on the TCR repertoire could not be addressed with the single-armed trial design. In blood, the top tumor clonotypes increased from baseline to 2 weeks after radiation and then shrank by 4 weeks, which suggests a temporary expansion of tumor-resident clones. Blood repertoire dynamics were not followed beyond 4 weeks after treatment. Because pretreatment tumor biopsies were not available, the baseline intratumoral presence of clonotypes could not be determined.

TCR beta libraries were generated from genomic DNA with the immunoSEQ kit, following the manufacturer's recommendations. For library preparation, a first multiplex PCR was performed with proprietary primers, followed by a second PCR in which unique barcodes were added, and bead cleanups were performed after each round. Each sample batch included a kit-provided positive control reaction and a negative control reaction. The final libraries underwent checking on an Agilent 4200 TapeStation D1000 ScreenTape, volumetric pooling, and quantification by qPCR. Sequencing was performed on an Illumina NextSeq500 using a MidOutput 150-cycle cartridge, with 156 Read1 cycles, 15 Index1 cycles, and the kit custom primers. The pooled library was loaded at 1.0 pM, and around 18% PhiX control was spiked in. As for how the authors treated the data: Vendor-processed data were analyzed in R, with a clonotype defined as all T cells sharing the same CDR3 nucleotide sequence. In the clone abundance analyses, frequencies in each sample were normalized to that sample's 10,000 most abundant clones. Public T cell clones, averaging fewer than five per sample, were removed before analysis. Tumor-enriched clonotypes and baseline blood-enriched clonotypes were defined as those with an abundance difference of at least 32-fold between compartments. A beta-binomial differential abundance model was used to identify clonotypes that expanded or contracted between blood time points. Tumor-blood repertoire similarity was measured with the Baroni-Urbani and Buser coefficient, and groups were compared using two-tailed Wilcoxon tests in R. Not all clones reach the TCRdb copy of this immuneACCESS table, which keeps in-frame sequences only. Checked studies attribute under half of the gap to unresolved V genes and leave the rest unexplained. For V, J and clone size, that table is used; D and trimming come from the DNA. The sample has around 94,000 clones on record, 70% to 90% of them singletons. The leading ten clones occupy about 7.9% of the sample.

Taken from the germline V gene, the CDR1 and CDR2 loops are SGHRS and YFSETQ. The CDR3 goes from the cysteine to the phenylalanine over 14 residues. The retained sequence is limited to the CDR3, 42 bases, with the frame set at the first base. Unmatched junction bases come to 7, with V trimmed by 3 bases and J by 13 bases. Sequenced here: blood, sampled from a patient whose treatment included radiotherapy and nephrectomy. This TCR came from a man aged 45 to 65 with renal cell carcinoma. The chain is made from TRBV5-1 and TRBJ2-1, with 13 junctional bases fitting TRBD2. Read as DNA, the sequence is TGCGCCAGCAGCTGGACTAGCGGGAGATTCTTTCAGTTCTTC. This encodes CASSWTSGRFFQFF. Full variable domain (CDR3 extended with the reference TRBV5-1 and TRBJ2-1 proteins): KAGVTQTPRYLIKTRGQQVTLSCSPISGHRSVSWYQQTPGQGLQFLFEYFSETQRNKGNFPGRFSGRQFSNSRSEMNVSTLELGDSALYLCASSWTSGRFFQFFGPGTRLTVL.